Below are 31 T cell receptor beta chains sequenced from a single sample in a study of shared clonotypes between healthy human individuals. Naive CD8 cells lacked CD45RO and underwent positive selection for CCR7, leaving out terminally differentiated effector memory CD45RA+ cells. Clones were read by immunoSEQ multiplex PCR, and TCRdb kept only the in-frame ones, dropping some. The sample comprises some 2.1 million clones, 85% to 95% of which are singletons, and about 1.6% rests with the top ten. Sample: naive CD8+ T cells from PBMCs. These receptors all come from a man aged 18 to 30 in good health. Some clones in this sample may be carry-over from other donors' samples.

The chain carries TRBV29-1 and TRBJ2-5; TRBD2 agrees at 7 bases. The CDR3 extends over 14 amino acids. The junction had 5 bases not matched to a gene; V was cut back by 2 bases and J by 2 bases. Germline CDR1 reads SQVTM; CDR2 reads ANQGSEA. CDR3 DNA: TGCAGCGTTGAAATAGCGGGCTTACAAGAGACCCAGTACTTC. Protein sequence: CSVEIAGLQETQYF. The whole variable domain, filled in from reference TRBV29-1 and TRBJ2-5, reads SAVISQKPSRDICQRGTSLTIQCQVDSQVTMMFWYRQQPGQSLTLIATANQGSEATYESGFVIDKFPISRPNLTFSTLTVSNMSPEDSSIYLCSVEIAGLQETQYFGPGTRLLVL.

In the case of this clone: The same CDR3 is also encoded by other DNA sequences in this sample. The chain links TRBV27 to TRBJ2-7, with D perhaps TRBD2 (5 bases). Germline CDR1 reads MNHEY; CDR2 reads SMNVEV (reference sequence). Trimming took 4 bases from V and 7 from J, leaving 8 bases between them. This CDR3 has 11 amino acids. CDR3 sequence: CASSSSGEQYF. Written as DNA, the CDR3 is TGTGCCAGCAGTTCCTCGGGGGAGCAGTACTTC.

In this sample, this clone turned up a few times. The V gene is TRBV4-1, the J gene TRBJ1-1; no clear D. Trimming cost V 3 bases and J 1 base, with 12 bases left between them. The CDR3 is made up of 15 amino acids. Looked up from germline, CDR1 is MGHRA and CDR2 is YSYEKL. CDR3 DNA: TGCGCCAGCAGCCATAGCCGGGATCCGAACACTGAAGCTTTCTTT. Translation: CASSHSRDPNTEAFF.

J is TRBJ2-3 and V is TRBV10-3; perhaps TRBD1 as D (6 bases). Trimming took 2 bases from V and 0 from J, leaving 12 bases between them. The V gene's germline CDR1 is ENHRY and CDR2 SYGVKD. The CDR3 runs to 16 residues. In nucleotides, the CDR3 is TGTGCCATCAGTGAGATTAGGACAGCTAGCACAGATACGCAGTATTTT. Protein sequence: CAISEIRTASTDTQYF.

CDR3 protein: CASSSGGRTDTQYF. DNA for the CDR3: TGTGCCAGCAGTTCAGGGGGCCGCACAGATACGCAGTATTTT. V gene TRBV27 combines with J gene TRBJ2-3, with TRBD1 matching 8 bases. Germline CDR1 MNHEY, CDR2 SMNVEV (reference sequence). The CDR3 runs to 14 residues. V was clipped by 4 bases and J by 1 base; unmatched bases: 1.

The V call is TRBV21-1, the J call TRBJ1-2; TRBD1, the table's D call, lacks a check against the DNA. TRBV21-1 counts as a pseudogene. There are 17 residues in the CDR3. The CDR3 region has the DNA TGTGCCAGCAGCTCCCCGAAAAAGACAGGGGGCAGCTATGGCTACACCTTC. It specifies CASSSPKKTGGSYGYTF.

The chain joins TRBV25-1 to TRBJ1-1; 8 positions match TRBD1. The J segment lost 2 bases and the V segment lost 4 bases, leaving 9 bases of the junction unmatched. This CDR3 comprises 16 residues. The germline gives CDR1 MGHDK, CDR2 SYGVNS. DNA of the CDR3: TGTGCCAGCAGTGGATACACAGGGGGGGGAAACACTGAAGCTTTCTTT. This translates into CASSGYTGGGNTEAFF.

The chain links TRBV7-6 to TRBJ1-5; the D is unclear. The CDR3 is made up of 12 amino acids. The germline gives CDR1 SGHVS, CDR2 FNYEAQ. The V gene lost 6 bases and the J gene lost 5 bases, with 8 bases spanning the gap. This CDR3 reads CASSLRDQPQHF. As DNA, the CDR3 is TGTGCCAGCAGTCTCCGGGATCAGCCCCAGCATTTT.

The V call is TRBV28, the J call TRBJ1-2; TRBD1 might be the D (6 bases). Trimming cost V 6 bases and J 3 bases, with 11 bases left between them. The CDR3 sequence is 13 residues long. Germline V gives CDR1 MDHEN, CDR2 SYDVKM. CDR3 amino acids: CASRSPGDYGYTF. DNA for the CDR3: TGTGCCAGCAGGTCCCCAGGGGACTATGGCTACACCTTC.

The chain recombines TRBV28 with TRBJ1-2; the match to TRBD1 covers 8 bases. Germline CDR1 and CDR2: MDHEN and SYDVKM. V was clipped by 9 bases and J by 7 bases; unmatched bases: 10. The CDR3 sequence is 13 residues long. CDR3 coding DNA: TGTGCCAGTAGCCCGGACAGGGAAGCTGGCTACACCTTC. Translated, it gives CASSPDREAGYTF.

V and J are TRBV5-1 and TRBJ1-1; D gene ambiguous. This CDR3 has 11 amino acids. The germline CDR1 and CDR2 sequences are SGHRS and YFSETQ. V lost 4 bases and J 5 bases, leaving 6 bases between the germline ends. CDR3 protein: CASSDWTEAFF. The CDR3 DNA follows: TGCGCCAGCAGCGATTGGACTGAAGCTTTCTTT.

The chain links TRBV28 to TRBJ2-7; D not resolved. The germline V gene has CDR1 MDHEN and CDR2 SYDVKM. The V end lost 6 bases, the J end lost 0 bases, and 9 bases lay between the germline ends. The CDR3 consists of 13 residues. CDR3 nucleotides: TGTGCCAGCAGAAACGGTGACTCCTACGAGCAGTACTTC. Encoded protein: CASRNGDSYEQYF.

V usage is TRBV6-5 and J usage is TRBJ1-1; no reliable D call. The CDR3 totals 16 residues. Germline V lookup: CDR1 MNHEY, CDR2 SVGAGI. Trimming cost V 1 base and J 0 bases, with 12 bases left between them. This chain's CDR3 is CASSYLVGSLNTEAFF. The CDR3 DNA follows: TGTGCCAGCAGTTACTTGGTGGGAAGCTTGAACACTGAAGCTTTCTTT.

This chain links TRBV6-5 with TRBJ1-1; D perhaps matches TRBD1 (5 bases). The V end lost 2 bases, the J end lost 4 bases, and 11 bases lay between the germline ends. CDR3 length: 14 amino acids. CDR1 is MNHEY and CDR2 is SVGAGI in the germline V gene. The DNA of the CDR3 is TGTGCCAGCAGTTACCGCGGGGGGAGCACTGAAGCTTTCTTT. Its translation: CASSYRGGSTEAFF.

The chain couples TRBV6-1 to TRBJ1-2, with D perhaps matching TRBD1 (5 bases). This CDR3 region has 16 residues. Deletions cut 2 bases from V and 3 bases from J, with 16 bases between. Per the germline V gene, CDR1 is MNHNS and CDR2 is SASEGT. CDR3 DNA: TGTGCCAGCAGTGAAATCGGGGAGGGGCAGTACTATGGCTACACCTTC. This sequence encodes CASSEIGEGQYYGYTF.

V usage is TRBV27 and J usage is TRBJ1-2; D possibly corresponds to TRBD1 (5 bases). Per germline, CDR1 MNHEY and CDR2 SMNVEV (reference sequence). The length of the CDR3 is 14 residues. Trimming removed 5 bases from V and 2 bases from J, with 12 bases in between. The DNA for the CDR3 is TGTGCCAGCAGTCCCTGGGACGGGAACTATGGCTACACCTTC. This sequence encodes CASSPWDGNYGYTF.

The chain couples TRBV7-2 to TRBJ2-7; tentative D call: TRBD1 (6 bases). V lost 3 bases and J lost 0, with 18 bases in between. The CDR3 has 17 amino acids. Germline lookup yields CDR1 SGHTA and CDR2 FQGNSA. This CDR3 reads CASSFRGMGHNSYEQYF. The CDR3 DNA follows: TGTGCCAGCAGCTTTCGGGGTATGGGACACAACTCCTACGAGCAGTACTTC.

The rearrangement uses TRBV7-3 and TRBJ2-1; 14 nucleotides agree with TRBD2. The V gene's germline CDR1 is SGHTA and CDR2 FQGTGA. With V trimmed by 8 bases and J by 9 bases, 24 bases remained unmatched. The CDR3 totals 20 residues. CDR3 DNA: TGTGCCAGCCCAGGTCGCAGGCTCGGGACTAGCGGGAGCATTTTCCGTGAGCAGTTCTTC. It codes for CASPGRRLGTSGSIFREQFF.

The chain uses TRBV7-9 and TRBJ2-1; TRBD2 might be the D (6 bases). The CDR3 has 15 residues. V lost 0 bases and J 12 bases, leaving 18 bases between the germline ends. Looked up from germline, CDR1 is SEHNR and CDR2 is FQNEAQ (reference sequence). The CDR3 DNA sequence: TGTGCCAGCAGCTTAGCGTTGGGGGAGGCGAGGTGGCAGTTCTTC. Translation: CASSLALGEARWQFF.

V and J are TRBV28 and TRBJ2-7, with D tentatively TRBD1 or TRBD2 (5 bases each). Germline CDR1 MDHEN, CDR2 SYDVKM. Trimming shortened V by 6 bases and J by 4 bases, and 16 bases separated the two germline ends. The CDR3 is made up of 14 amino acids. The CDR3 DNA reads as TGTGCCAGCAGGAGCACGGGGCACGGGTACGAGCAGTACTTC. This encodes CASRSTGHGYEQYF.

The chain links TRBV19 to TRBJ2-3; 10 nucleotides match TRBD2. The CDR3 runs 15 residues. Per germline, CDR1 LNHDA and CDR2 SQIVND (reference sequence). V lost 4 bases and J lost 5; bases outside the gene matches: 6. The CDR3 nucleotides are TGTGCCAGTAGTACCAAGCGGGAGGGGGAAGATACGCAGTATTTT. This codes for CASSTKREGEDTQYF.

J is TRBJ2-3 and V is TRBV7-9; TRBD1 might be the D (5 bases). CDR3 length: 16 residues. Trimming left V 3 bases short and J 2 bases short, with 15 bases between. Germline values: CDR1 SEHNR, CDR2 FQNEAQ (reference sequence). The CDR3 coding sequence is TGTGCCAGCAGCTTTTCAGGGCAGGGCCACACAGATACGCAGTATTTT. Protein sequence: CASSFSGQGHTDTQYF.

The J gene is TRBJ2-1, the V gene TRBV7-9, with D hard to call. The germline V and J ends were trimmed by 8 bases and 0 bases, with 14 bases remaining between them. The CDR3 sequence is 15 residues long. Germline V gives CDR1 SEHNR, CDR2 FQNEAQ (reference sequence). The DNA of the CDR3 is TGTGCCAGCTCTCCACTGTCAAGCTCCTACAATGAGCAGTTCTTC. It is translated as CASSPLSSSYNEQFF.

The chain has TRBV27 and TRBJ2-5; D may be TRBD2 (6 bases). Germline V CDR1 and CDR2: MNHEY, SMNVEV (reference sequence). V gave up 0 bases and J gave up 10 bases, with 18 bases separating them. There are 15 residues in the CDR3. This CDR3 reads CASSLSGGTTEDQYF. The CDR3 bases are TGTGCCAGCAGTTTATCGGGGGGTACTACGGAGGACCAGTACTTC.

The CDR3 reads CASSQWDRGSYEQYF. Here the CDR3 DNA reads TGCGCCAGCAGCCAATGGGACAGGGGCTCCTACGAGCAGTACTTC. The chain employs TRBV4-1 and TRBJ2-7, with 10 bases matching TRBD1. Trimming cost V 2 bases and J 0 bases; bases outside gene matches: 1. The germline CDR1 and CDR2 sequences are MGHRA and YSYEKL. The CDR3 runs 15 residues.

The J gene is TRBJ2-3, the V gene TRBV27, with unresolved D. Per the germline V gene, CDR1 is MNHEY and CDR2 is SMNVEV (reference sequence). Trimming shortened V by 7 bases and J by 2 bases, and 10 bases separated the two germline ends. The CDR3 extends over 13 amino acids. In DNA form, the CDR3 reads TGTGCCAGCACCGAAACCGACACAGATACGCAGTATTTT. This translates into CASTETDTDTQYF.

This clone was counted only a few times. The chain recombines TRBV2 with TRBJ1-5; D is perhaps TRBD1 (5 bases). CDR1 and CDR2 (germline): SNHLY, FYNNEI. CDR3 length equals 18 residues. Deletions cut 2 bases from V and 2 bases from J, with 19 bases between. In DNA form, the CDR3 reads TGTGCCAGCAGTGAAAGGGGTACGTTGGGGGTGGGCAATCAGCCCCAGCATTTT. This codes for CASSERGTLGVGNQPQHF.

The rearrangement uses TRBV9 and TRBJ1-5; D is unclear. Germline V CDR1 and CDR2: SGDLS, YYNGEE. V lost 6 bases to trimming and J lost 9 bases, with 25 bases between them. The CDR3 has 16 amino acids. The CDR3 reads CASTRPQNSVIGPQHF. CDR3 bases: TGTGCCAGCACCAGGCCGCAGAACTCGGTAATTGGGCCCCAGCATTTT.

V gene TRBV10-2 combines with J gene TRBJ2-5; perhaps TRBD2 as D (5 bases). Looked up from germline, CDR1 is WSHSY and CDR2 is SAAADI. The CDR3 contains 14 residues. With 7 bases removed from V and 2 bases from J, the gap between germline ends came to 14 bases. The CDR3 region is CASIGGEPQETQYF. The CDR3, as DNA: TGCGCCAGCATAGGAGGCGAGCCGCAAGAGACCCAGTACTTC.

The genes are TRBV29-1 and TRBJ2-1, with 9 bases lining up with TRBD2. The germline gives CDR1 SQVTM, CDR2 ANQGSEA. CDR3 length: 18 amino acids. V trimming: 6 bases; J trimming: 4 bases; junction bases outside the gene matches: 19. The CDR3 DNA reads TGCAGCGTGCAACTGGGGCTAGCGGGAACCTACTGGTACAATGAGCAGTTCTTC. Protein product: CSVQLGLAGTYWYNEQFF.

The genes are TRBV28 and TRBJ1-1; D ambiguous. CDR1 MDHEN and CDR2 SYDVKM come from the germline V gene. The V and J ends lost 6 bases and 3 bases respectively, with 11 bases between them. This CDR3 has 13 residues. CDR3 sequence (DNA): TGTGCCAGCAGGCCCCCGGCCGACACTGAAGCTTTCTTT. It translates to CASRPPADTEAFF.